This is a list of T cell receptor beta chains from one sample in a study of OX40 agonist ivuxolimab in advanced cancers. Measured with immunoSEQ multiplex PCR; TCRdb has only the in-frame clones, and not every one. The sample has about 61,000 clones; 86% are singletons. The material was CD4+ or CD8+ T cells sorted from blood, obtained in a trial of the OX40 agonist ivuxolimab. The receptors originated from an adult with an advanced solid tumor such as melanoma, head and neck, liver or kidney cancer. The CDR3 runs from the conserved cysteine through the conserved F or W. Each record gives: clone size, D gene, J gene, V gene, CDR3 protein, CDR3 DNA. The D gene is left open where the match is weak. Part of the rows lack a size; the others show once, few, many or a class for expanded clones.

NA,NA,TRBJ2-2,TRBV11-2,CASSLDSGRTGELFF,TGTGCCAGCAGCTTAGATTCGGGGAGGACCGGGGAGCTGTTTTTT
NA,TRBD2,TRBJ2-1,TRBV5-4,CASSLELAGYNEQFF,TGTGCCAGCAGCTTGGAGCTAGCGGGATACAATGAGCAGTTCTTC
NA,NA,TRBJ2-5,TRBV25-1,CASSELRGPQETQYF,TGTGCCAGCAGTGAATTGCGGGGGCCGCAAGAGACCCAGTACTTC
NA,NA,TRBJ1-2,TRBV10-2,CASSASGGARRYGYTF,TGCGCCAGCAGCGCTTCGGGTGGGGCCCGCCGGTATGGCTACACCTTC
NA,NA,TRBJ2-3,TRBV2,CASKSALGVDTQYF,TGTGCCAGCAAGTCAGCCTTAGGGGTAGATACGCAGTATTTT
NA,NA,TRBJ1-2,TRBV6-6,CASSYPTGSSGYTF,TGTGCCAGCAGTTACCCGACGGGGTCTAGTGGCTACACCTTC
NA,NA,TRBJ2-2,TRBV5-1,CASSSGQLANTGELFF,TGCGCCAGCAGCTCCGGACAGCTCGCGAACACCGGGGAGCTGTTTTTT
NA,NA,TRBJ2-1,TRBV23-1,CASSPPFGEQFF,TGCGCCAGCAGTCCACCATTCGGTGAGCAGTTCTTC
NA,NA,TRBJ2-1,TRBV2,CASRLTRGEGEQFF,TGTGCCAGCCGCCTGACTCGCGGAGAGGGTGAGCAGTTCTTC
NA,NA,TRBJ1-2,TRBV19,CASARNPYGYTF,TGTGCCTCAGCGAGGAATCCCTATGGCTACACCTTC
NA,NA,TRBJ2-4,TRBV10-2,CASTHRDTDNLAKNIQYF,TGCGCCAGCACCCACCGGGACACGGACAATCTAGCCAAAAACATTCAGTACTTC
NA,NA,TRBJ2-1,TRBV6-5,CASSYTGKYNEQFF,TGTGCCAGCAGTTATACAGGGAAATACAATGAGCAGTTCTTC
NA,NA,TRBJ1-3,TRBV6-5,CASSYSSFVSGNTIYF,TGTGCCAGCAGTTACTCAAGTTTTGTCTCTGGAAACACCATATATTTT
NA,NA,TRBJ1-1,TRBV19,CASSIRGYTEAFF,TGTGCCAGTAGTATAAGGGGGTACACTGAAGCTTTCTTT
NA,TRBD2,TRBJ2-3,TRBV6-5,CASSYTAGGGPDTQYF,TGTGCCAGCAGTTATACCGCGGGGGGGGGCCCAGATACGCAGTATTTT
NA,NA,TRBJ1-2,TRBV9,CASSVTRSSGYTF,TGTGCCAGCAGCGTAACCCGCTCCTCTGGCTACACCTTC
NA,TRBD1,TRBJ2-1,TRBV18,CASVQTGGTYNEQFF,TGTGCTTCCGTCCAGACAGGGGGCACCTACAATGAGCAGTTCTTC
NA,NA,TRBJ2-6,TRBV5-4,CASRTYLSGANVLTF,TGTGCCAGTCGGACCTACCTCTCTGGGGCCAACGTCCTGACTTTC
NA,NA,TRBJ2-7,TRBV10-3,CAISENTYEQYF,TGTGCCATCAGTGAGAATACCTACGAGCAGTACTTC
NA,NA,TRBJ2-7,TRBV18,CASSGVEGTYEQYF,TGTGCCAGCTCAGGAGTGGAGGGGACCTACGAGCAGTACTTC
NA,TRBD1,TRBJ2-5,TRBV7-7,CASSSTGQGSETQYF,TGTGCTAGCAGCTCGACGGGACAGGGTTCAGAGACCCAGTACTTC
NA,NA,TRBJ1-3,TRBV9,CASSVVGGGNTIYF,TGTGCCAGCAGCGTAGTTGGGGGAGGAAACACCATATATTTT
NA,TRBD1,TRBJ2-1,TRBV10-2,CASSALLGGSNEQFF,TGCGCCAGCAGTGCCCTACTAGGGGGCAGCAATGAGCAGTTCTTC
NA,TRBD1,TRBJ1-2,TRBV2,CASNLQGADGYTF,TGTGCCAGCAATTTACAGGGGGCAGATGGCTACACCTTC
NA,NA,TRBJ2-3,TRBV15,CATSRVRGSTQYF,TGTGCCACCAGCAGAGTAAGGGGGTCTACGCAGTATTTT
NA,NA,TRBJ2-3,TRBV27,CASSLAPGPDTDTQYF,TGTGCCAGCAGTTTGGCCCCCGGACCAGACACAGATACGCAGTATTTT
NA,NA,TRBJ2-3,TRBV18,CASSPRTKDTQYF,TGTGCCAGCTCACCGAGGACTAAAGATACGCAGTATTTT
NA,NA,TRBJ2-5,TRBV9,CASSVGPDSHRLYF,TGTGCCAGCAGCGTAGGCCCCGACTCTCATAGGCTGTACTTC
NA,NA,TRBJ1-5,TRBV18,CASSPLSQAGLQHF,TGTGCCAGCTCACCTCTAAGTCAGGCCGGGCTCCAGCATTTT
NA,NA,TRBJ2-3,TRBV5-6,CASSLYSSDTQYF,TGTGCCAGCAGCTTGTATAGCTCAGATACGCAGTATTTT
NA,NA,TRBJ2-6,TRBV2,CASSEQGSGANVLTF,TGTGCCAGCAGTGAACAGGGCTCTGGGGCCAACGTCCTGACTTTC
NA,TRBD2,TRBJ2-2,TRBV19,CASSIQRGLGGELFF,TGTGCCAGTAGTATTCAACGGGGACTAGGGGGGGAGCTGTTTTTT
few,TRBD1,TRBJ1-1,TRBV18,CASSPRTGDYTEAFF,TGTGCCAGCTCACCAAGGACAGGGGACTACACTGAAGCTTTCTTT
NA,TRBD1,TRBJ2-7,TRBV11-2,CASTSWDSSYEQYF,TGTGCCAGCACCTCATGGGACAGCTCCTACGAGCAGTACTTC
NA,NA,TRBJ1-2,TRBV7-2,CASSPEPNYGYTF,TGTGCCAGCAGCCCAGAGCCTAACTATGGCTACACCTTC
NA,NA,TRBJ2-5,TRBV5-1,CASSRRQETQYF,TGCGCCAGCAGTCGCAGGCAAGAGACCCAGTACTTC
NA,NA,TRBJ2-5,TRBV7-2,CASSQVGGIQETQYF,TGTGCCAGCAGCCAGGTGGGAGGAATACAAGAGACCCAGTACTTC
few,NA,TRBJ1-1,TRBV6-5,CASSFQGNTEAFF,TGTGCCAGCAGTTTTCAGGGAAACACTGAAGCTTTCTTT
NA,NA,TRBJ2-5,TRBV7-3,CASSLTRGETQYF,TGTGCCAGCAGCTTAACACGGGGAGAGACCCAGTACTTC
NA,NA,TRBJ2-1,TRBV6-5,CASSSSRTVSAAEQFF,TGTGCCAGCAGTTCCTCCAGAACGGTCTCGGCGGCAGAGCAGTTCTTC
NA,NA,TRBJ2-5,TRBV6-1,CASSPLGIRQETQYF,TGTGCCAGCAGCCCACTAGGTATCCGCCAAGAGACCCAGTACTTC
NA,NA,TRBJ2-3,TRBV27,CASSFGRGTSTDTQYF,TGTGCCAGCAGTTTTGGTAGGGGGACTAGCACAGATACGCAGTATTTT
NA,TRBD2,TRBJ2-2,TRBV5-1,CASSLIWRASGDTGELFF,TGCGCCAGCAGCCTCATTTGGCGGGCTAGCGGGGACACCGGGGAGCTGTTTTTT
NA,NA,TRBJ1-1,TRBV5-1,CASSRNTEAFF,TGCGCCAGCAGCCGGAACACTGAAGCTTTCTTT
NA,TRBD1,TRBJ2-5,TRBV7-2,CASSPRQGAWETQYF,TGTGCCAGCAGCCCCCGACAGGGGGCATGGGAGACCCAGTACTTC
NA,TRBD2,TRBJ2-7,TRBV27,CASRGLAGAPYEQYF,TGTGCCAGCAGGGGACTAGCGGGGGCTCCCTACGAGCAGTACTTC
NA,TRBD1,TRBJ1-5,TRBV4-1,CASSQDYRGLDQPQHF,TGCGCCAGCAGCCAAGACTACAGGGGGCTCGATCAGCCCCAGCATTTT
NA,TRBD2,TRBJ2-1,TRBV9,CASSVGLAGGDNEQFF,TGTGCCAGCAGCGTAGGATTAGCGGGGGGTGACAATGAGCAGTTCTTC
NA,TRBD2,TRBJ2-7,TRBV4-1,CASSPGGQYEQYF,TGCGCCAGCAGCCCGGGGGGGCAATACGAGCAGTACTTC
NA,NA,TRBJ1-6,TRBV15,CATSRDIINSPLHF,TGTGCCACCAGCAGAGATATAATAAATTCACCCCTCCACTTT
once,NA,TRBJ1-6,TRBV5-1,CASSLVAGVVNSPLHF,TGCGCCAGCAGCTTGGTGGCCGGGGTTGTTAATTCACCCCTCCACTTT
NA,TRBD1,TRBJ1-1,TRBV5-6,CAALPRDRSSKAFF,TGTGCCGCTCTACCGAGGGACAGATCATCTAAAGCTTTCTTT
NA,NA,TRBJ1-5,TRBV18,CASSPSGGRQPQHF,TGTGCCAGCTCACCCTCGGGGGGGCGCCAGCCCCAGCATTTT
NA,NA,TRBJ1-2,TRBV2,CASSVGREDGYTF,TGTGCCAGCAGTGTCGGCAGGGAGGATGGCTACACCTTC
NA,NA,TRBJ2-4,TRBV5-1,CASSPQNLNIQYF,TGCGCCAGCAGCCCTCAGAACCTTAACATTCAGTACTTC